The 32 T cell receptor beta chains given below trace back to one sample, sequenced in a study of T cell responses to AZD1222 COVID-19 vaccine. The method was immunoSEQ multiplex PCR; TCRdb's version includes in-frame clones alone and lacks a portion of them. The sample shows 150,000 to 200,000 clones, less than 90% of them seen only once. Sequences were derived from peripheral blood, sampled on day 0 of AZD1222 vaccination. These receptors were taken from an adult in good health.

The CDR3 loop reads CASSVGPSSYNEQFF. The CDR3 bases are TGTGCCAGCAGCGTAGGGCCTAGCTCCTACAATGAGCAGTTCTTC. The gene calls are TRBV9 and TRBJ2-1; D gene ambiguous. The V end was cut by 0 bases, the J end by 0 bases, with 7 bases between. The CDR3 is made up of 15 amino acids. Per the germline V gene, CDR1 is SGDLS and CDR2 is YYNGEE.

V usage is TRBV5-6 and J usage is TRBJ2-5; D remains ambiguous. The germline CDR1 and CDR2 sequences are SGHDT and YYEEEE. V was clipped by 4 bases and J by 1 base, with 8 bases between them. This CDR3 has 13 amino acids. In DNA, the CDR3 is TGTGCCAGCAGCAGGATCCTCCAAGAGACCCAGTACTTC. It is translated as CASSRILQETQYF.

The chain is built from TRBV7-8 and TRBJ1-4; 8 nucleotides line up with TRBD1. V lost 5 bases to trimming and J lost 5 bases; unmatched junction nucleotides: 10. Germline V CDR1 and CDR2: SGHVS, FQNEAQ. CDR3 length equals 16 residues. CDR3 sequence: CASSLGSGQVNEKLFF. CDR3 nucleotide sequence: TGTGCCAGCAGCCTAGGGTCGGGACAGGTCAATGAAAAACTGTTTTTT.

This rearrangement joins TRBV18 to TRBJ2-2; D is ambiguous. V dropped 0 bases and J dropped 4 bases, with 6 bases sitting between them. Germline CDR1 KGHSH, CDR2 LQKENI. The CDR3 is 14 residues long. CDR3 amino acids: CASSPPTITGELFF. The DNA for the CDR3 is TGTGCCAGCTCACCACCGACGATCACCGGGGAGCTGTTTTTT. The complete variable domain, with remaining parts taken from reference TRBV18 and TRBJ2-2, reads NAGVMQNPRHLVRRRGQEARLRCSPMKGHSHVYWYRQLPEEGLKFMVYLQKENIIDESGMPKERFSAEFPKEGPSILRIQQVVRGDSAAYFCASSPPTITGELFFGEGSRLTVL.

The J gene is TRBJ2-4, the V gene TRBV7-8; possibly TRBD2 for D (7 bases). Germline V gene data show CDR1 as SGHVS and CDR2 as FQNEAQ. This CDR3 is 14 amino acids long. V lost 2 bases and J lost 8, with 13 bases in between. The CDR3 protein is CASSLRGEGDIQYF. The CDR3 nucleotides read TGTGCCAGCAGCTTAAGGGGGGAGGGGGACATTCAGTACTTC.

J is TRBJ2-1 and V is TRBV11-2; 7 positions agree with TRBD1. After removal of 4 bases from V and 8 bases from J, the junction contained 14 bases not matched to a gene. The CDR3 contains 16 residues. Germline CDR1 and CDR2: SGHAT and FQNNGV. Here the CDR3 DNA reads TGTGCCAGCAGCTCTAAAGGGACAGTGGGGAGCGATGAGCAGTTCTTC. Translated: CASSSKGTVGSDEQFF.

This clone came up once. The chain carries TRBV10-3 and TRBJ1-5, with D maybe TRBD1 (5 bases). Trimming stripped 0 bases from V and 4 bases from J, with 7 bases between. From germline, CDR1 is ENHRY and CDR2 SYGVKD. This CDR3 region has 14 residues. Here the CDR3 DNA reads TGTGCCATCAGTGAGTCGTCAGGGAATCAGCCCCAGCATTTT. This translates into CAISESSGNQPQHF.

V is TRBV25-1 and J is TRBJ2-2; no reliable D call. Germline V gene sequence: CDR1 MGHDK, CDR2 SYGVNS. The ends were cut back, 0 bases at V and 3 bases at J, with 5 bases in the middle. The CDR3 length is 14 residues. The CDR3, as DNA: TGTGCCAGCAGTGAATATGGCTACACCGGGGAGCTGTTTTTT. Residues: CASSEYGYTGELFF.

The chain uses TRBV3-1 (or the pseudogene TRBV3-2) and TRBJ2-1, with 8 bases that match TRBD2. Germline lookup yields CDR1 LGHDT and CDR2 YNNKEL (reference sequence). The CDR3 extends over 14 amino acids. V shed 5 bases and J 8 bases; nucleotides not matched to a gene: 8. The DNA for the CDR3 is TGTGCCAGCAGCGCGGGACTAGAGGGCGATGAGCAGTTCTTC. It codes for CASSAGLEGDEQFF.

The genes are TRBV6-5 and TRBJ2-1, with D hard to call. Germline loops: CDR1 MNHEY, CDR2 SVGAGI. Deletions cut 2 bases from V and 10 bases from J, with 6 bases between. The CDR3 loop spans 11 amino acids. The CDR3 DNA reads TGTGCCAGCAGTTACCTGGAGGAGCAGTTCTTC. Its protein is CASSYLEEQFF.

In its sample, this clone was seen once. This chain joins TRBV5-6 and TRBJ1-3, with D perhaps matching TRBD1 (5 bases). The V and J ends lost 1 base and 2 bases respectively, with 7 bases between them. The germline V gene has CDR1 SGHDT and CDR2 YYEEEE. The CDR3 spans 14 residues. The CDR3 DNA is TGTGCCAGCAGCTTGCCGGGGGCTGGAAACACCATATATTTT. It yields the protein CASSLPGAGNTIYF.

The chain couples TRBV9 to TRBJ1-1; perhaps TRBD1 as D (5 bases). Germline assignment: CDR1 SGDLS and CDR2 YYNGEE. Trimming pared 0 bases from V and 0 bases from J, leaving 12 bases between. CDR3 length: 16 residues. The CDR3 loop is CASSVGHQGMNTEAFF. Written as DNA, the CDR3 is TGTGCCAGCAGCGTAGGTCACCAGGGAATGAACACTGAAGCTTTCTTT. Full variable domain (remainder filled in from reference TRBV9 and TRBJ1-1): DSGVTQTPKHLITATGQRVTLRCSPRSGDLSVYWYQQSLDQGLQFLIQYYNGEERAKGNILERFSAQQFPDLHSELNLSSLELGDSALYFCASSVGHQGMNTEAFFGQGTRLTVV.

Written as DNA, the CDR3 is TGCGCCAGCAGCCGGGCTAGCGCGGGAGAGACCCAGTACTTC. This encodes CASSRASAGETQYF. The J gene is TRBJ2-5, the V gene TRBV5-1; D possibly corresponds to TRBD2 (6 bases). The ends were cut back, 4 bases at V and 4 bases at J, with 14 bases in the middle. CDR3 length: 14 amino acids. CDR1 is SGHRS, CDR2 YFSETQ, per germline.

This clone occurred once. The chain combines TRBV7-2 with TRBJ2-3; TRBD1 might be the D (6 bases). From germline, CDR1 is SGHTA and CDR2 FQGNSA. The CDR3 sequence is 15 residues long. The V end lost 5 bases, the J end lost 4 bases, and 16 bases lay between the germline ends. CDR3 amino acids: CASSRQWGQADTQYF. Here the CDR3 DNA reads TGTGCCAGCAGCAGACAGTGGGGGCAAGCAGATACGCAGTATTTT. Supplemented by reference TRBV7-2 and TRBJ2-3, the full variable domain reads GAGVSQSPSNKVTEKGKDVELRCDPISGHTALYWYRQSLGQGLEFLIYFQGNSAPDKSGLPSDRFSAERTGGSVSTLTIQRTQQEDSAVYLCASSRQWGQADTQYFGPGTRLTVL.

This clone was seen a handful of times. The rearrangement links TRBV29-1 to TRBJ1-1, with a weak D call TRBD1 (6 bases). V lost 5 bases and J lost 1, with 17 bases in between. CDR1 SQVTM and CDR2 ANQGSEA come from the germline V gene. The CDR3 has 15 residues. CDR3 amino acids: CSVRGGDTPNTEAFF. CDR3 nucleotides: TGCAGCGTTAGGGGAGGGGACACCCCGAACACTGAAGCTTTCTTT.

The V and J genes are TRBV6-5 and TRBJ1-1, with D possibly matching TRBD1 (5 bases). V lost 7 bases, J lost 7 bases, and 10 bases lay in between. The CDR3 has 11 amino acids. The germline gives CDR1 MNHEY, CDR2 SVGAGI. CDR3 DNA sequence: TGTGCCAGCATGCAGGGCTTTGAAGCTTTCTTT. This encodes CASMQGFEAFF.

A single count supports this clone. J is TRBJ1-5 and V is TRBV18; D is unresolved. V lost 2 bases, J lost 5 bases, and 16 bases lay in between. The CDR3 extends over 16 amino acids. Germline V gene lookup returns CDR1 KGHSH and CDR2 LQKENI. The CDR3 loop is CASSPEKRREDQPQHF. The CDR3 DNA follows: TGTGCCAGCTCACCAGAAAAAAGGCGGGAGGATCAGCCCCAGCATTTT.

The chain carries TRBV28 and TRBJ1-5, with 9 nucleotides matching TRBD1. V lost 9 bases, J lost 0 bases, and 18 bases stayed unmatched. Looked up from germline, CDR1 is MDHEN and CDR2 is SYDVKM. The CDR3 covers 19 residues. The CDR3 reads CARPDRWDREFYSNQPQHF. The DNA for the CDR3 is TGTGCCAGACCAGATAGGTGGGACAGGGAATTTTATAGCAATCAGCCCCAGCATTTT.

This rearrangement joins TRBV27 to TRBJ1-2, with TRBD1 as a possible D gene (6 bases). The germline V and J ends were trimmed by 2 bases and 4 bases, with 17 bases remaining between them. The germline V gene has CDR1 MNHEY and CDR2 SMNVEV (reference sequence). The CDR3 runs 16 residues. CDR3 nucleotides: TGTGCCAGCAGTTTAACAGGGATGAGTTTATCCTATGGCTACACCTTC. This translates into CASSLTGMSLSYGYTF.

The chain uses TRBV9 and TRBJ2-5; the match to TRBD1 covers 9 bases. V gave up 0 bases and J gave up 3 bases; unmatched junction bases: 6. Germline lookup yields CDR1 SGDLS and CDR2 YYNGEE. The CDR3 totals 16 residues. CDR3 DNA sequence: TGTGCCAGCAGCGTAGCCGTAGGGACAGGGAAAGAGACCCAGTACTTC. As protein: CASSVAVGTGKETQYF. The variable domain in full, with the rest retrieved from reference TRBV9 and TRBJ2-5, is DSGVTQTPKHLITATGQRVTLRCSPRSGDLSVYWYQQSLDQGLQFLIQYYNGEERAKGNILERFSAQQFPDLHSELNLSSLELGDSALYFCASSVAVGTGKETQYFGPGTRLLVL.

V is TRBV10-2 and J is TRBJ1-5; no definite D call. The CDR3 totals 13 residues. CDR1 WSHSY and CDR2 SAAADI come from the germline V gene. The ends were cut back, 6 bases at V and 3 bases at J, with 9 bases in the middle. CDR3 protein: CASRPGYNQPQHF. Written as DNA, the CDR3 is TGCGCCAGCAGACCGGGCTACAATCAGCCCCAGCATTTT.

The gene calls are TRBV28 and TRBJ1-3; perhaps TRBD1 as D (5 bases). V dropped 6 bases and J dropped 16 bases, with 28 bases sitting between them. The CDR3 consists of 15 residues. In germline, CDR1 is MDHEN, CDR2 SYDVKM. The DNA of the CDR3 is TGTGCCAGCAGGAGACAGACCCTGCTCGCGGGGGAACCCTATTTT. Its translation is CASRRQTLLAGEPYF.

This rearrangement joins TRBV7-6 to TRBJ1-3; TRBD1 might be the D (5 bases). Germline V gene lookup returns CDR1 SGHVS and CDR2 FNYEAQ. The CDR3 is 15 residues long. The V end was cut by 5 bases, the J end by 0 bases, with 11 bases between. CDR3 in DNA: TGTGCCAGCAGCCCACCCCAGGGCTCTGGAAACACCATATATTTT. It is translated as CASSPPQGSGNTIYF.

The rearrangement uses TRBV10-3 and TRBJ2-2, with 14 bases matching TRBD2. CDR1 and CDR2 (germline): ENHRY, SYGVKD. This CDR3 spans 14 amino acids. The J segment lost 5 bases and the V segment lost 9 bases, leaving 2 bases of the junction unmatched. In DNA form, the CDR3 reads TGTGCCATGACTAGCGGGGGGGCTACCGGGGAGCTGTTTTTT. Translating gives CAMTSGGATGELFF.

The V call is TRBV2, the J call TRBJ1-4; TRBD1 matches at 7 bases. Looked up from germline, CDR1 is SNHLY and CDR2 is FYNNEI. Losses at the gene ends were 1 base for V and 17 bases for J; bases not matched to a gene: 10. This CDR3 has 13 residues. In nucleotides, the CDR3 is TGTGCCAGCAGTGAAGAACCCCGGGACAGCCCCTTTTTT. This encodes CASSEEPRDSPFF.

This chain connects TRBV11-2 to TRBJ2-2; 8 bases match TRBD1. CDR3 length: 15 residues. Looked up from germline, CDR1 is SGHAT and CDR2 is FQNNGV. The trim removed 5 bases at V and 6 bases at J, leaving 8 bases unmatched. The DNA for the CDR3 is TGTGCCAGCAGCGCCCGACAGGGGCTACCCGGGGAGCTGTTTTTT. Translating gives CASSARQGLPGELFF.

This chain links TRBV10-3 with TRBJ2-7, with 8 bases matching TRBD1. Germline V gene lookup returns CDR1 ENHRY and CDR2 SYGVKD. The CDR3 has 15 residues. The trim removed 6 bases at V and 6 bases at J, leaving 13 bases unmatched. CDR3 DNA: TGTGCCATCAGACAGACAGGGGCCTCCTCCACCGAGCAGTACTTC. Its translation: CAIRQTGASSTEQYF.

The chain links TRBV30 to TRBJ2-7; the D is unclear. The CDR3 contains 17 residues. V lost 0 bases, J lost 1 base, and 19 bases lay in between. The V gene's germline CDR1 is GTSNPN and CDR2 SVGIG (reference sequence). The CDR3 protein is CAWSVSRFSLGSYEQYF. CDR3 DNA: TGTGCCTGGAGTGTATCTAGGTTTAGTCTAGGGTCCTACGAGCAGTACTTC.

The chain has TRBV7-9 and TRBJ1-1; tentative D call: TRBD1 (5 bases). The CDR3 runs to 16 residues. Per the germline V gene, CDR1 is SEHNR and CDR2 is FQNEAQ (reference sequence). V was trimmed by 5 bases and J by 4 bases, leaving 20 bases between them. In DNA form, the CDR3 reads TGTGCCAGCAGCCGACCCCTACAGGCCCGGGGCACTGAAGCTTTCTTT. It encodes CASSRPLQARGTEAFF.

CDR3 sequence: CASSYPRGASNQPQHF. CDR3 DNA: TGTGCCAGCAGTTACCCCCGGGGGGCTAGCAATCAGCCCCAGCATTTT. This rearrangement joins TRBV6-2 or TRBV6-3 to TRBJ1-5; D may be TRBD1 (6 bases). Germline V gene sequence: CDR1 MNHEY, CDR2 SVGEGT. Trimming removed 2 bases at V and 0 bases at J, with 11 bases between. The CDR3 is 16 amino acids.

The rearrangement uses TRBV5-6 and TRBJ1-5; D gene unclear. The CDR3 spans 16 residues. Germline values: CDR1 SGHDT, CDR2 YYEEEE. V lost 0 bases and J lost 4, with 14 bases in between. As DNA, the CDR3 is TGTGCCAGCAGCTTGGCTGGGATCGCTGGGAATCAGCCCCAGCATTTT. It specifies CASSLAGIAGNQPQHF.

The CDR3 region has the DNA TGTGCCAGCAGTGAAGCCCCCGGTCAGCCCCAGCATTTT. Translation gives CASSEAPGQPQHF. The J gene is TRBJ1-5, the V gene TRBV2, with D uncertain. V lost 0 bases to trimming and J lost 6 bases, with 6 bases between them. Germline lookup yields CDR1 SNHLY and CDR2 FYNNEI. This CDR3 spans 13 amino acids.